This T cell receptor (beta chain) came from a study of blood T cells in healthy people across ages. The second PCR ran roughly 6 to 11 cycles with a sample-barcoded 5' primer and J-beta primers. TCRdb reanalysed the 5' RACE reads using MiXCR and keeps one entry per CDR3 protein. The table lists about 940,000 distinct CDR3 sequences, about 48% of them singletons. Russia was home to the donors, healthy Caucasian individuals aged roughly 6 to 100. The sequence derives from a man younger than 45 in good health. Sequenced material: blood.

The CDR3 is CASSLRVEANEQFF. DNA for the CDR3: TGTGCCAGCAGCTTAAGGGTGGAGGCGAATGAGCAGTTCTTC. This sequence joins TRBV7-9 and TRBJ2-1, with a tentative D call TRBD2 (5 bases). The germline V and J ends were trimmed by 2 bases and 7 bases, with 12 bases remaining between them. There are 14 residues in the CDR3. Germline V gene data show CDR1 as SEHNR and CDR2 as FQNEAQ (reference sequence).